This TCR beta chain was recorded in a study of blood T cell repertoires in COVID-19. Background on the study: T cells, B-cell-depleted T cells, or PBMCs supplied cDNA or gDNA.

Germline V gene sequence: CDR1 SGHTA, CDR2 FQGTGA. After removal of 6 bases from V and 7 bases from J, the junction contained 6 bases not matched to a gene. This CDR3 contains 14 residues. Per the original methods: Reference gene primer amplification gave nucleated cell count estimates. The assay was immunoSEQ multiplex PCR, and TCRdb's table has in-frame clones only and misses some. The V and J calls and clone size come from that table; D and trimming were worked out from the DNA. Of 95,000 or so clones in the sample, around 79% are singletons; the top ten hold about a sixth. This TCR derives from a woman of 80 years or more with active or convalescent COVID-19. V usage is TRBV7-3 and J usage is TRBJ2-2; 9 nucleotides line up with TRBD1. The sample taken for sequencing was peripheral blood. The CDR3 protein is CASRAQGQGGELFF. CDR3 DNA: TGTGCCAGCAGAGCCCAGGGACAGGGCGGGGAGCTGTTTTTT.